These 24 T cell receptor beta chains were all obtained from the same sample, sequenced in a study of vaccination and CD4 T cells after COVID-19. Oncomine TCR Beta short-read sequencing was applied to DNA from cultured CD4+ T cells. TCRdb passed the PCR reads through MiXCR, listing each CDR3 protein once. The sample has over 20,000 distinct CDR3 sequences; 35% to 40% are singletons. The treatment here: roughly 10-day PBMC culture with coronavirus spike peptide pools or control peptides (ViraFEST assay). Their antigen targets remain unknown. The sequences come from CD4+ T cells from blood, cultured in vitro, collected before SARS-CoV-2 vaccination. The source is a human donor who received a COVID-19 vaccine.

This clonotype has just a few counts. This rearrangement joins TRBV7-9 to TRBJ1-1, with TRBD1 as a possible D gene (5 bases). This CDR3 region has 14 residues. V was trimmed by 5 bases and J by 9 bases, leaving 19 bases between them. Germline assignment: CDR1 SEHNR and CDR2 FQNEAQ (reference sequence). Here the CDR3 DNA reads TGTGCCAGCAGCCTCGGCACCATGACAGCGAAAGCTTTCTTT. Its protein is CASSLGTMTAKAFF.

This clonotype was recorded once. This chain connects TRBV10-3 to TRBJ2-3; TRBD2 agrees at 7 bases. Germline CDR1 ENHRY, CDR2 SYGVKD. The CDR3 is 15 amino acids. After removal of 0 bases from V and 2 bases from J, the junction contained 2 bases not matched to a gene. The CDR3 reads CAISESSGSTDTQYF. For the CDR3, the DNA is TGTGCCATCAGTGAGTCTAGCGGGTCCACAGATACGCAGTATTTT.

A few counts support this clonotype. The chain combines TRBV27 with TRBJ2-3; 10 nucleotides line up with TRBD2. Trimming took 6 bases from V and 0 from J; bases not matched to a gene: 12. The CDR3 consists of 18 residues. Germline V gene sequence: CDR1 MNHEY, CDR2 SMNVEV (reference sequence). In nucleotides, the CDR3 is TGTGCCAGCAGCACGCGGATGACTAGCGGGCCCAGCACAGATACGCAGTATTTT. Its translation is CASSTRMTSGPSTDTQYF.

The V and J genes are TRBV5-1 and TRBJ2-3; 9 bases match TRBD1. Germline loops: CDR1 SGHRS, CDR2 YFSETQ. The CDR3 is made up of 15 amino acids. Germline trimming cut 3 bases from V and 6 bases from J; bases unmatched to any gene: 8. CDR3 sequence: CASSSDGTGSDTQYF. The CDR3 DNA follows: TGCGCCAGCAGCTCTGATGGGACAGGGTCGGATACGCAGTATTTT.

In its sample, this clonotype was seen once. This chain joins TRBV19 and TRBJ2-3, with 7 bases identical to TRBD1. V was clipped by 6 bases and J by 2 bases; unmatched bases: 5. This CDR3 comprises 14 residues. Germline lookup yields CDR1 LNHDA and CDR2 SQIVND (reference sequence). CDR3 sequence reads: CASRRGQLTDTQYF. The CDR3 DNA sequence: TGTGCCAGTAGGAGGGGACAGCTCACAGATACGCAGTATTTT.

V gene TRBV2 combines with J gene TRBJ2-7, with 12 bases lining up with TRBD1. The CDR3 totals 14 residues. Germline CDR1 reads SNHLY; CDR2 reads FYNNEI. The ends lost 6 bases at V and 3 bases at J; junction bases unmatched: 3. CDR3 DNA sequence: TGTGCCAGCAGGGGACAGGGGGCCATCTACGAGCAGTACTTC. Protein: CASRGQGAIYEQYF.

This clonotype was observed a few times. The CDR3 protein is CASSPLQGWNTEAFF. CDR3 coding DNA: TGTGCCAGCAGTCCCCTACAGGGGTGGAACACTGAAGCTTTCTTT. This chain joins TRBV6-1 and TRBJ1-1; 7 positions match TRBD1. V shed 5 bases, J shed 1 base, and the junction held 7 bases outside the gene matches. The CDR3 has 15 amino acids. Germline values: CDR1 MNHNS, CDR2 SASEGT.

This sequence joins TRBV10-2 and TRBJ2-1, with a tentative D call TRBD2 (5 bases). V lost 6 bases and J 7 bases, leaving 10 bases between the germline ends. Per germline, CDR1 WSHSY and CDR2 SAAADI. This CDR3 is 12 amino acids long. CDR3 protein: CASRDLHNEQFF. In nucleotides, the CDR3 is TGCGCCAGCAGGGACTTACATAATGAGCAGTTCTTC.

The chain links TRBV6-1 to TRBJ1-2; tentatively, D is TRBD1 (5 bases). CDR1 and CDR2 from the germline V gene are MNHNS and SASEGT. The CDR3 contains 14 residues. V was cut by 7 bases and J by 7 bases, with 19 bases left in between. The CDR3 coding sequence is TGTGCCAGCATCCAGCCGGGGGATCGGGGTGGCTACACCTTC. Protein product: CASIQPGDRGGYTF.

The chain is built from TRBV19 and TRBJ1-2; D remains unclear. V lost 1 base, J lost 2 bases, and 11 bases lay in between. CDR1 is LNHDA, CDR2 SQIVND, per germline (reference sequence). This CDR3 has 15 residues. This chain's CDR3 is CASSIARTGNYGYTF. The CDR3 DNA is TGTGCCAGTAGTATAGCAAGGACGGGAAACTATGGCTACACCTTC.

This clonotype was seen only a few times. The V and J genes are TRBV30 and TRBJ2-7; D could derive from TRBD1 or TRBD2 (6 bases each). From germline, CDR1 is GTSNPN and CDR2 SVGIG (reference sequence). V was clipped by 8 bases and J by 7 bases, with 21 bases between them. The CDR3 is made up of 13 amino acids. The CDR3 spells CAQHGGLEGEQYF. Here the CDR3 DNA reads TGTGCCCAGCACGGGGGCCTGGAGGGAGAGCAGTACTTC. The full variable domain, with the rest looked up from reference TRBV30 and TRBJ2-7, is SQTIHQWPATLVQPVGSPLSLECTVEGTSNPNLYWYRQAAGRGLQLLFYSVGIGQISSEVPQNLSASRPQDRQFILSSKKLLLSDSGFYLCAQHGGLEGEQYFGPGTRLTVT.

This CDR3 is CASSRGWGNQPQHF. The CDR3 nucleotides read TGTGCCAGCAGCCGGGGGTGGGGCAATCAGCCCCAGCATTTT. V usage is TRBV7-2 and J usage is TRBJ1-5; tentative D call: TRBD1 (5 bases). The V end lost 5 bases, the J end lost 2 bases, and 10 bases lay between the germline ends. The CDR3 contains 14 residues. Germline V lookup: CDR1 SGHTA, CDR2 FQGNSA.

This clonotype appeared a few times. The V call is TRBV6-1, the J call TRBJ1-2; a possible D gene is TRBD1 (6 bases). The CDR3 length is 13 residues. CDR1 is MNHNS and CDR2 is SASEGT in the germline V gene. Trimming left V 7 bases short and J 4 bases short, with 13 bases between. For the CDR3, the DNA is TGTGCCAGCATCATGGGGGCGAGCTATGGCTACACCTTC. Residues: CASIMGASYGYTF.

Comments on this clonotype: At one boundary the junction diverges from the germline segment, which might be a read error. The genes are TRBV5-4 and TRBJ2-7, with TRBD1 identical over 9 bases. Germline assignment: CDR1 SGHNT and CDR2 YYREEE (reference sequence). The CDR3 length is 13 residues. The CDR3 DNA is TGTGCCAGCAGCTTCGGGACAGGGCGAGCATTCAACTTC. Protein product: CASSFGTGRAFNF.

In this sample, this clonotype turned up once. This rearrangement joins TRBV2 to TRBJ2-1, with D tentatively TRBD2 (5 bases). Per germline, CDR1 SNHLY and CDR2 FYNNEI. This CDR3 has 14 residues. The V gene lost 6 bases and the J gene lost 7 bases, with 16 bases spanning the gap. CDR3 loop: CASSLRVEGNEQFF. The CDR3 bases are TGTGCCAGCAGCTTGAGGGTCGAAGGGAATGAGCAGTTCTTC.

The chain recombines TRBV7-8 with TRBJ1-1; D gene uncertain. Germline assignment: CDR1 SGHVS and CDR2 FQNEAQ. The CDR3 extends over 14 amino acids. Trimming pared 5 bases from V and 0 bases from J, leaving 10 bases between. The CDR3, as DNA: TGTGCCAGCAGCCCAGACGGAATGAACACTGAAGCTTTCTTT. It yields the protein CASSPDGMNTEAFF.

This chain uses TRBV5-1 with TRBJ2-6; D call uncertain. V lost 6 bases to trimming and J lost 2 bases, with 15 bases between them. This CDR3 spans 16 amino acids. The germline CDR1 and CDR2 sequences are SGHRS and YFSETQ. Here the CDR3 reads CASTTMGSPGANVLTF. The CDR3 DNA reads TGCGCCAGCACAACCATGGGGTCTCCTGGGGCCAACGTCCTGACTTTC.

This clonotype came up a few times. The chain carries TRBV2 and TRBJ2-1; TRBD2 is a possible D gene (6 bases). With 8 bases removed from V and 5 bases from J, the gap between germline ends came to 13 bases. Germline lookup yields CDR1 SNHLY and CDR2 FYNNEI. The CDR3 has 13 residues. The CDR3 protein is CASGGAGHNEQFF. The CDR3 region has the DNA TGTGCCAGCGGAGGGGCGGGTCACAATGAGCAGTTCTTC.

V is TRBV6-2 or TRBV6-3 and J is TRBJ2-2; D perhaps matches TRBD1 (7 bases). Per germline, CDR1 MNHEY and CDR2 SVGEGT. The CDR3 is 16 residues long. The V and J ends lost 2 bases and 5 bases respectively, with 15 bases between them. This CDR3 reads CASSYATGAGTGELFF. CDR3 DNA sequence: TGTGCCAGCAGTTACGCCACAGGGGCGGGAACCGGGGAGCTGTTTTTT.

The chain couples TRBV5-6 to TRBJ2-6, with TRBD2 identical over 9 bases. J gave up 4 bases and V 4 bases, and 12 bases lay outside the gene matches. Germline V gene lookup returns CDR1 SGHDT and CDR2 YYEEEE. This CDR3 has 18 residues. CDR3 DNA sequence: TGTGCCAGCAGCCCCCGTCTCCGCGGGGGGGCGGGGGCCAACGTCCTGACTTTC. It specifies CASSPRLRGGAGANVLTF. Using reference TRBV5-6 and TRBJ2-6 for the parts outside the CDR3, the full variable domain is DAGVTQSPTHLIKTRGQQVTLRCSPKSGHDTVSWYQQALGQGPQFIFQYYEEEERQRGNFPDRFSGHQFPNYSSELNVNALLLGDSALYLCASSPRLRGGAGANVLTFGAGSRLTVL.

This clonotype showed up just a few times. The V and J genes are TRBV20-1 and TRBJ1-5; D perhaps matches TRBD1 (6 bases). Germline-derived CDR1 and CDR2 are DFQATT and SNEGSKA (reference sequence). V was shortened by 5 bases and J by 0 bases, with 14 bases between the two germline ends. This CDR3 has 15 residues. CDR3 DNA: TGCAGTGCTCCGGAGGGGGGGTATAGCAATCAGCCCCAGCATTTT. Encoded protein: CSAPEGGYSNQPQHF.

This clonotype came up a few times. V usage is TRBV6-1 and J usage is TRBJ1-1; D not resolved. The CDR3 is 12 amino acids. V lost 10 bases, J lost 2 bases, and 11 bases lay in between. Germline lookup yields CDR1 MNHNS and CDR2 SASEGT. The CDR3 nucleotides are TGTGCCATTGAGAGGGTTAACACTGAAGCTTTCTTT. This encodes CAIERVNTEAFF.

V gene TRBV24-1 combines with J gene TRBJ1-1, with TRBD1 matching 7 bases. The CDR3 loop spans 13 amino acids. The V gene's germline CDR1 is KGHDR and CDR2 SFDVKD. The junction had 5 bases not matched to a gene; V was cut back by 11 bases and J by 0 bases. CDR3 region: CAIGQAMNTEAFF. DNA of the CDR3: TGTGCCATCGGACAGGCCATGAACACTGAAGCTTTCTTT.

The chain combines TRBV24-1 with TRBJ2-2; D is perhaps TRBD2 (6 bases). The CDR3 runs to 14 residues. CDR1 is KGHDR and CDR2 is SFDVKD in the germline V gene. V was cut by 6 bases and J by 3 bases, with 10 bases left in between. The CDR3 protein is CATSREIDTGELFF. The DNA of the CDR3 is TGTGCCACCAGTCGGGAGATCGACACCGGGGAGCTGTTTTTT.